The next 27 T cell receptor beta chains were all read from a single sample in a study of blood T cells in healthy people across ages. Together with a sample-barcoded 5' primer, a J-beta primer mix was included in a second PCR lasting about 6 to 11 cycles. TCRdb independently ran MiXCR on the 5' RACE reads; one entry per CDR3 protein. Of about 580,000 distinct CDR3 sequences listed, around 50% are singletons. Sequences were obtained from blood. These receptors were obtained from a man older than 75 in good health.

This clonotype was found once. V is TRBV7-9 and J is TRBJ2-1; 7 bases are a match to TRBD1. Germline lookup yields CDR1 SEHNR and CDR2 FQNEAQ (reference sequence). The CDR3 spans 15 residues. V shed 4 bases and J 4 bases; nucleotides not matched to a gene: 7. Written as DNA, the CDR3 is TGTGCCAGCAGCTCGGACAGGCAAGGATACAATGAGCAGTTCTTC. This sequence encodes CASSSDRQGYNEQFF. The whole variable domain, filled in from reference TRBV7-9 and TRBJ2-1, reads DTGVSQNPRHKITKRGQNVTFRCDPISEHNRLYWYRQTLGQGPEFLTYFQNEAQLEKSRLLSDRFSAERPKGSFSTLEIQRTEQGDSAMYLCASSSDRQGYNEQFFGPGTRLTVL.

This clonotype came up a few times. Germline and junction disagree at one end, which may indicate a read error. This rearrangement joins TRBV7-9 to TRBJ1-4, with D tentatively TRBD1 (6 bases). This CDR3 is built from 16 residues. CDR1 and CDR2 from the germline V gene are SEHNR and FQNEAQ (reference sequence). The CDR3 DNA is TGTGCCAGCAGCCCCCCGTGGGACACCCCGAATGAAAAGCTGTTTTTT. Protein sequence: CASSPPWDTPNEKLFF.

The CDR3 reads CSPSPLAGGTYEQYF. The CDR3 nucleotides read TGCAGTCCCTCCCCACTAGCGGGAGGAACCTACGAGCAGTACTTC. The chain is built from TRBV20-1 and TRBJ2-7, with 12 bases identical to TRBD2. The CDR3 is made up of 15 amino acids. Germline assignment: CDR1 DFQATT and CDR2 SNEGSKA (reference sequence). V shed 8 bases and J 2 bases; nucleotides not matched to a gene: 10.

The chain combines TRBV13 with TRBJ2-3; 8 bases map to TRBD2. The CDR3 is 16 residues long. The germline V gene has CDR1 PRHDT and CDR2 FYEKMQ (reference sequence). V lost 4 bases, J lost 0 bases, and 6 bases stayed unmatched. This CDR3 is CASSYLAGISTDTQYF. The DNA for the CDR3 is TGTGCCAGCAGCTACTTAGCGGGAATAAGCACAGATACGCAGTATTTT.

This clonotype was seen a few times. The J gene is TRBJ2-5, the V gene TRBV29-1; 7 bases line up with TRBD1. The CDR3 sequence is 13 residues long. Germline V gives CDR1 SQVTM, CDR2 ANQGSEA. V was pared by 4 bases and J by 5 bases, with 7 bases of the junction left unmatched. CDR3 sequence reads: CSVGYRGRETQYF. DNA of the CDR3: TGCAGCGTTGGGTACAGGGGAAGGGAGACCCAGTACTTC.

V gene TRBV28 combines with J gene TRBJ2-3; 8 bases match TRBD1. With 6 bases clipped from V and 7 bases from J, the junction kept 12 bases outside the gene matches. The CDR3 consists of 15 residues. Germline V CDR1 and CDR2: MDHEN, SYDVKM. The CDR3, as DNA: TGTGCCAGCAGGACCGGACAGGGACTTGGATATACGCAGTATTTT. Translation: CASRTGQGLGYTQYF.

This clonotype has only a few counts. The CDR3 here is CASSQGPGRSSTDTQYF. The CDR3 nucleotides read TGTGCCAGCAGCCAGGGCCCGGGACGATCTAGCACAGATACGCAGTATTTT. The chain carries TRBV3-1 and TRBJ2-3; either TRBD1 or TRBD2 may supply D (5 bases each). Germline V gives CDR1 LGHDT, CDR2 YNNKEL (reference sequence). V lost 3 bases and J lost 0, with 16 bases in between. The CDR3 has 17 amino acids.

As concerns this clonotype: One junction end does not reproduce the germline sequence, and a read error may be involved. The chain recombines TRBV15 with TRBJ1-4; tentative D call: TRBD1 (6 bases). The CDR3 loop spans 17 amino acids. Germline lookup yields CDR1 LNHNV and CDR2 YYDKDF (reference sequence). The CDR3 DNA sequence: TGTACCACCAACAGAGAATCCCTCACAGGGACTAATGAAAAACTGTTTTTT. Translated: CTTNRESLTGTNEKLFF.

This chain links TRBV20-1 with TRBJ2-1; 8 bases match TRBD2. Per germline, CDR1 DFQATT and CDR2 SNEGSKA (reference sequence). This CDR3 spans 16 amino acids. V lost 2 bases, J lost 8 bases, and 14 bases stayed unmatched. CDR3 in DNA: TGCAGTGCTAGACGCTCCGGGACTAGGCGCCGGGATGAGCAGTTCTTC. The encoded protein is CSARRSGTRRRDEQFF.

The chain uses TRBV7-2 and TRBJ2-3; 7 bases are shared with TRBD1. The CDR3 loop spans 16 amino acids. In germline, CDR1 is SGHTA, CDR2 FQGNSA. The junction had 5 bases not matched to a gene; V was cut back by 2 bases and J by 0 bases. The CDR3, as DNA: TGTGCCAGCAGCTTAACAGGGGCGCCTAGCACAGATACGCAGTATTTT. The encoded protein is CASSLTGAPSTDTQYF.

Notes on this clonotype: At one boundary the junction diverges from the germline segment, which might be a read error. The chain employs TRBV11-2 and TRBJ2-7; D remains unclear. The CDR3 runs 14 residues. The germline V gene has CDR1 SGHAT and CDR2 FQNNGV. As DNA, the CDR3 is TGTGCCAGCAGCTCCGCCCTTCCTACGAGCGAGCGGTACTTC. Its protein product is CASSSALPTSERYF.

J is TRBJ2-3 and V is TRBV12-3 or TRBV12-4; the D call may be TRBD1 or TRBD2 (5 bases each). The ends were cut back, 6 bases at V and 4 bases at J, with 14 bases in the middle. The CDR3 contains 14 residues. The DNA of the CDR3 is TGTGCCAGCAGACCTGGGACCTACTCAGATACGCAGTATTTT. Protein: CASRPGTYSDTQYF.

In its sample, this clonotype was seen a few times. The V call is TRBV20-1, the J call TRBJ1-2; 9 nucleotides agree with TRBD1. Per germline, CDR1 DFQATT and CDR2 SNEGSKA (reference sequence). V shed 5 bases and J 7 bases; nucleotides not matched to a gene: 11. This CDR3 region has 14 residues. The CDR3: CSASWTGESSGYTF. For the CDR3, the DNA is TGCAGTGCTTCCTGGACAGGGGAAAGTAGTGGCTACACCTTC.

The chain links TRBV6-2 or TRBV6-3 to TRBJ2-1; a possible D gene is TRBD2 (6 bases). Gene TRBJ2-7 matches the end of the DNA better, so the J call may be wrong. The germline V gene has CDR1 MNHEY and CDR2 SVGEGT. The CDR3 is made up of 13 amino acids. The CDR3 protein is CASSRLGQDEQYF. The CDR3, as DNA: TGTGCCAGCAGTCGACTAGGTCAGGATGAGCAGTACTTC.

This clonotype has at least ten counts. This rearrangement joins TRBV6-5 to TRBJ2-7; the D call may be TRBD1 or TRBD2 (6 bases each). This CDR3 contains 15 residues. V dropped 4 bases and J dropped 3 bases, with 16 bases sitting between them. Germline values: CDR1 MNHEY, CDR2 SVGAGI. This CDR3 reads CASSSAGHQIYEQYF. The CDR3 nucleotides are TGTGCCAGCAGTTCCGCGGGACACCAGATCTACGAGCAGTACTTC.

This clonotype showed up just a few times. The chain is built from TRBV20-1 and TRBJ2-1, with 9 nucleotides matching TRBD2. After removal of 4 bases from V and 3 bases from J, the junction contained 10 bases not matched to a gene. Germline CDR1 reads DFQATT; CDR2 reads SNEGSKA (reference sequence). The CDR3 is 16 amino acids. The CDR3 loop reads CSATNRLAANYNEQFF. DNA for the CDR3: TGCAGTGCTACCAACAGACTAGCGGCGAACTACAATGAGCAGTTCTTC.

The rearrangement joins TRBV4-3 to TRBJ1-1; D gene ambiguous. The CDR3 length is 14 residues. V was clipped by 3 bases and J by 7 bases, with 15 bases between them. The germline gives CDR1 LGHNA, CDR2 YSLEER. CDR3 sequence (DNA): TGCGCCAGCAGCCATGACTGGCAGGCGGGTGAAGCTTTCTTT. It is translated as CASSHDWQAGEAFF.

The chain employs TRBV6-5 and TRBJ1-5; D gene uncertain. Trimming left V 0 bases short and J 3 bases short, with 12 bases between. CDR3 length equals 16 residues. From germline, CDR1 is MNHEY and CDR2 SVGAGI. CDR3: CASSYSMPILNQPQHF. The CDR3 DNA follows: TGTGCCAGCAGTTACTCGATGCCCATTCTCAATCAGCCCCAGCATTTT.

The chain combines TRBV7-2 with TRBJ2-1; 8 positions match TRBD1. V was clipped by 5 bases and J by 5 bases; unmatched bases: 8. Germline CDR1 SGHTA, CDR2 FQGNSA. The CDR3 runs to 15 residues. CDR3 sequence: CASSLTGQVNNEQFF. The CDR3, as DNA: TGTGCCAGCAGCCTCACGGGACAGGTGAACAATGAGCAGTTCTTC. The variable domain in full, with the rest retrieved from reference TRBV7-2 and TRBJ2-1, is GAGVSQSPSNKVTEKGKDVELRCDPISGHTALYWYRQSLGQGLEFLIYFQGNSAPDKSGLPSDRFSAERTGGSVSTLTIQRTQQEDSAVYLCASSLTGQVNNEQFFGPGTRLTVL.

This chain joins TRBV25-1 and TRBJ1-2; the D is unclear. V shed 4 bases and J shed 2 bases, with 8 bases lying between them. There are 13 residues in the CDR3. Germline V gene sequence: CDR1 MGHDK, CDR2 SYGVNS. CDR3 coding DNA: TGTGCCAGCAGTGGGAGGATAAACTATGGCTACACCTTC. Amino acid sequence: CASSGRINYGYTF.

The chain has TRBV20-1 and TRBJ2-7; D is perhaps TRBD1 (5 bases). The CDR3 has 12 residues. Germline CDR1 and CDR2: DFQATT and SNEGSKA (reference sequence). DNA for the CDR3: TGCAGCCAGCTACAACAGGACTACGAGCAGTACTTC. As protein: CSQLQQDYEQYF.

The rearrangement uses TRBV7-9 and TRBJ1-1, with D uncertain. Germline CDR1 is SEHNR and CDR2 is FQNEAQ (reference sequence). The CDR3 runs to 14 residues. The V end lost 1 base, the J end lost 5 bases, and 11 bases lay between the germline ends. In DNA, the CDR3 is TGTGCCAGCAGCTTAGGGCAGGTCGGGACTGAAGCTTTCTTT. Translated: CASSLGQVGTEAFF.

This clonotype was seen a handful of times. The chain is built from TRBV6-1 and TRBJ2-1, with D possibly being TRBD1 or TRBD2 (5 bases each). CDR1 and CDR2 (germline): MNHNS, SASEGT. The CDR3 loop spans 13 amino acids. With 8 bases removed from V and 7 bases from J, the gap between germline ends came to 15 bases. The CDR3 protein is CASFRDPPNEQFF. The CDR3 region has the DNA TGTGCCAGCTTCAGGGACCCTCCTAATGAGCAGTTCTTC.

The rearrangement links TRBV5-1 to TRBJ1-1; no clear D gene. The CDR3 spans 15 residues. Trimming pared 0 bases from V and 1 base from J, leaving 10 bases between. The germline gives CDR1 SGHRS, CDR2 YFSETQ. The CDR3 here is CASSLEVVANTEAFF. Here the CDR3 DNA reads TGCGCCAGCAGCTTGGAAGTCGTAGCGAACACTGAAGCTTTCTTT.

As concerns this clonotype: This could be a read error, since a much larger clone is one nucleotide away. The chain recombines TRBV10-3 with TRBJ2-1, with TRBD1 matching over 7 bases. CDR3 length equals 14 residues. Per germline, CDR1 ENHRY and CDR2 SYGVKD. The CDR3, as DNA: TGTGCCATCAGGGAGTCCTCAGGGGGCAATGAGCAGTTCTTC. Translated: CAIRESSGGNEQFF.

This clonotype has more than one count but fewer than ten. The chain has TRBV7-2 and TRBJ2-7, with D hard to call. V was clipped by 1 base and J by 2 bases, with 12 bases between them. Per the germline V gene, CDR1 is SGHTA and CDR2 is FQGNSA. The CDR3 runs 15 residues. In nucleotides, the CDR3 is TGTGCCAGCAGCTTAGGGATTAGGACCACCTACGAGCAGTACTTC. Amino acids: CASSLGIRTTYEQYF.

There are a few counts of this clonotype. V usage is TRBV30 and J usage is TRBJ1-6, with no clear D. CDR1 GTSNPN and CDR2 SVGIG come from the germline V gene (reference sequence). Trimming pared 2 bases from V and 6 bases from J, leaving 14 bases between. The CDR3 consists of 15 residues. This CDR3 reads CAWSNPRIGNSPLHF. CDR3 sequence (DNA): TGTGCCTGGAGTAACCCCCGCATCGGTAATTCACCCCTCCACTTT.